The present T cell receptor beta chain was sequenced within a study of response to subunit inactivated influenza vaccine. This clonotype was detected ten times or more. What it binds is unknown. Whole-study results and caveats: Authors suggested each seasonal influenza vaccination recruits few new T cells.

CDR1 SGHDT and CDR2 YYEEEE come from the germline V gene. The length of the CDR3 is 16 residues. With V trimmed by 4 bases and J by 6 bases, 10 bases remained unmatched. TCRdb reprocessed the RT-PCR reads via MiXCR and lists one record per CDR3 protein. This table holds hundreds of thousands of distinct CDR3 sequences, around 8% found once. Sequenced here: PBMCs from blood, sampled about 24 months after vaccination. The receptor was isolated from a man aged 50-75 years who received an inactivated influenza vaccine. The rearrangement joins TRBV5-6 to TRBJ2-1; TRBD1 agrees at 10 bases. The DNA for the CDR3 is TGTGCCAGCAGCCTGACCGGGACAGGGGAGGCCAATGAGCAGTTCTTC. Its protein product is CASSLTGTGEANEQFF.